Following are 15 T cell receptor beta chains from one sample sequenced in a study of blood T cell repertoires in COVID-19. This table comes from immunoSEQ multiplex PCR, and its TCRdb copy is limited to in-frame clones, with some not included. Among about 28,000 clones listed, less than 80% were seen once. The specimen sequenced was peripheral blood. These receptors were collected from a boy aged 2-9 years with active or convalescent COVID-19.

This chain uses TRBV27 with TRBJ2-7; perhaps TRBD1 as D (6 bases). The CDR3 loop spans 13 amino acids. V lost 5 bases to trimming and J lost 3 bases, with 11 bases between them. The germline CDR1 and CDR2 sequences are MNHEY and SMNVEV (reference sequence). The CDR3 protein is CASSPTGYYEQYF. The CDR3 DNA reads TGTGCCAGCAGTCCAACAGGGTACTACGAGCAGTACTTC.

V usage is TRBV19 and J usage is TRBJ1-2; D gene unclear. The CDR3 is 14 amino acids. V was shortened by 8 bases and J by 0 bases, with 13 bases between the two germline ends. The germline CDR1 and CDR2 sequences are LNHDA and SQIVND (reference sequence). CDR3: CASVPGGSNYGYTF. CDR3 in DNA: TGTGCCAGTGTTCCGGGAGGGTCTAACTATGGCTACACCTTC.

Within the sample, this clone is medium-sized. The chain carries TRBV4-2 and TRBJ1-1, with D perhaps matching TRBD1 (5 bases). Germline V CDR1 and CDR2: LGHNA, YNFKEQ. The CDR3 is 13 amino acids. V gave up 4 bases and J gave up 5 bases, with 11 bases separating them. Written as DNA, the CDR3 is TGTGCCAGCAGCCCGGACAAGGGGACTGAAGCTTTCTTT. Amino acid sequence: CASSPDKGTEAFF.

The chain joins TRBV5-4 to TRBJ2-3; 9 bases agree with TRBD2. Per germline, CDR1 SGHNT and CDR2 YYREEE (reference sequence). This CDR3 comprises 14 residues. The ends lost 0 bases at V and 9 bases at J; junction bases unmatched: 5. This chain's CDR3 is CASSLERGASTQYF. The CDR3 coding sequence is TGTGCCAGCAGCTTGGAGCGGGGGGCGTCGACGCAGTATTTT. Variable domain in full (rest from reference TRBV5-4 and TRBJ2-3): ETGVTQSPTHLIKTRGQQVTLRCSSQSGHNTVSWYQQALGQGPQFIFQYYREEENGRGNFPPRFSGLQFPNYSSELNVNALELDDSALYLCASSLERGASTQYFGPGTRLTVL.

This clone was picked up a small number of times. The rearrangement uses TRBV3-1 (or the pseudogene TRBV3-2) and TRBJ1-2; D ambiguous. CDR3 length: 13 residues. V dropped 3 bases and J dropped 4 bases, with 9 bases sitting between them. The germline V gene has CDR1 LGHDT and CDR2 YNNKEL (reference sequence). The chain's CDR3 is CASSQEGSYGYTF. The CDR3 nucleotides read TGTGCCAGCAGCCAGGAAGGGAGCTATGGCTACACCTTC.

This chain joins TRBV13 and TRBJ2-5; the D is unclear. Germline V CDR1 and CDR2: PRHDT, FYEKMQ (reference sequence). The CDR3 length is 12 residues. The V end lost 4 bases, the J end lost 7 bases, and 10 bases lay between the germline ends. CDR3: CASSSQTGTQYF. CDR3 in DNA: TGTGCCAGCAGCTCCCAGACTGGGACCCAGTACTTC.

This clone was counted once. The V gene is TRBV4-1, the J gene TRBJ2-3; 12 bases are shared with TRBD2. V dropped 3 bases and J dropped 2; count of bases not matched to a gene: 9. This CDR3 comprises 18 residues. Germline CDR1 MGHRA, CDR2 YSYEKL. The CDR3 loop reads CASSHALLAGGHTDTQYF. The CDR3 bases are TGCGCCAGCAGCCACGCCCTTCTAGCGGGGGGGCACACAGATACGCAGTATTTT.

The chain links TRBV18 to TRBJ2-7, with D unclear. This CDR3 comprises 12 residues. Germline CDR1 and CDR2: KGHSH and LQKENI. Trimming stripped 2 bases from V and 6 bases from J, with 8 bases between. The CDR3 region is CASSPSGSEQYF. CDR3 nucleotides: TGTGCCAGCTCACCATCAGGTTCCGAGCAGTACTTC.

V and J are TRBV5-6 and TRBJ1-1; unclear D gene. The CDR3 runs 16 residues. Germline CDR1 and CDR2: SGHDT and YYEEEE. V dropped 1 base and J dropped 3 bases, with 16 bases sitting between them. This CDR3 reads CASSLRPQAGDTEAFF. The CDR3 bases are TGTGCCAGCAGCTTGCGCCCCCAGGCCGGTGACACTGAAGCTTTCTTT.

This clone was recorded a few times. The chain couples TRBV5-1 to TRBJ1-4, with TRBD1 as a possible D gene (5 bases). The CDR3 contains 15 residues. The V and J ends lost 7 bases and 0 bases respectively, with 13 bases between them. Looked up from germline, CDR1 is SGHRS and CDR2 is YFSETQ. The CDR3 region is CASGEGISTNEKLFF. CDR3 sequence (DNA): TGCGCCAGCGGGGAGGGGATTTCAACTAATGAAAAACTGTTTTTT. The whole variable domain, remainder taken from reference TRBV5-1 and TRBJ1-4, is KAGVTQTPRYLIKTRGQQVTLSCSPISGHRSVSWYQQTPGQGLQFLFEYFSETQRNKGNFPGRFSGRQFSNSRSEMNVSTLELGDSALYLCASGEGISTNEKLFFGSGTQLSVL.

In its sample, this clone ranks as medium-sized. The J gene is TRBJ2-5, the V gene TRBV11-2, with D perhaps matching TRBD1 (6 bases). This CDR3 region has 16 residues. Trimming left V 1 base short and J 7 bases short, with 19 bases between. CDR1 and CDR2 from the germline V gene are SGHAT and FQNNGV. The CDR3 reads CASSLVFDAKGGTQYF. CDR3 in DNA: TGTGCCAGCAGCTTAGTATTTGACGCTAAAGGGGGGACCCAGTACTTC.

This clone was observed once. J is TRBJ1-5 and V is TRBV6-6, with 8 bases aligning to TRBD1. Germline V gene data show CDR1 as MNHNY and CDR2 as SVGAGI (reference sequence). CDR3 length: 17 amino acids. The V and J ends lost 5 bases and 0 bases, in that order; junction bases with no gene match: 9. The CDR3 reads CASSPRTGTLSNQPQHF. CDR3 in DNA: TGTGCCAGCAGTCCCCGGACAGGGACTCTTAGCAATCAGCCCCAGCATTTT.

The chain links TRBV7-2 to TRBJ2-7; 10 bases are a match to TRBD2. Per germline, CDR1 SGHTA and CDR2 FQGNSA. V shed 6 bases and J 4 bases; nucleotides not matched to a gene: 6. CDR3 length: 14 amino acids. This CDR3 is CASRSSGSAYEQYF. In DNA, the CDR3 is TGTGCCAGCAGGTCTAGCGGGAGTGCATACGAGCAGTACTTC.

V gene TRBV10-3 combines with J gene TRBJ2-1; D remains unclear. V lost 0 bases, J lost 7 bases, and 7 bases lay in between. Germline V gene data show CDR1 as ENHRY and CDR2 as SYGVKD. The CDR3 covers 13 residues. The CDR3 sequence: CAISESAENEQFF. The CDR3 region has the DNA TGTGCCATCAGTGAGTCGGCGGAAAATGAGCAGTTCTTC.

This chain uses TRBV12-3 or TRBV12-4 with TRBJ2-4, with a possible D match to TRBD2 (5 bases). The V end lost 8 bases, the J end lost 8 bases, and 16 bases lay between the germline ends. This CDR3 has 13 amino acids. The CDR3: CASSLRLADIQYF. The DNA of the CDR3 is TGTGCCAGCTCCTTAAGGCTAGCAGACATTCAGTACTTC.